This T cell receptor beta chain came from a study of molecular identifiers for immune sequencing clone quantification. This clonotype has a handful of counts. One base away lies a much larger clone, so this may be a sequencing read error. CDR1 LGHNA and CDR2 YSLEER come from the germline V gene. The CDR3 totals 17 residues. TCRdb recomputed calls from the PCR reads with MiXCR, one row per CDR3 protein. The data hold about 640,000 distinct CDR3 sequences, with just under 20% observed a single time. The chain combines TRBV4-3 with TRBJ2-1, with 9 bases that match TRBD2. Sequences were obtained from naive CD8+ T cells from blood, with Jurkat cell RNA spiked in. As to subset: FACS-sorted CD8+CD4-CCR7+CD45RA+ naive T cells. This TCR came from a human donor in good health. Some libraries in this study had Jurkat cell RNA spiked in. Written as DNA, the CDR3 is TGCGCCAGCAGCCAAGATCGCTATAGCGGGAGATACAATGGGCAGTTCTTC. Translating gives CASSQDRYSGRYNGQFF.